Reported below is one TCR beta chain. Isolation yielded PBMCs, at least 7 million per sample, in every case. Germline V CDR1 and CDR2: SEHNR, FQNEAQ (reference sequence). This CDR3 spans 16 amino acids. V shed 5 bases, J shed 4 bases, and the junction held 9 bases outside the gene matches. This specimen belongs to a study of blood T cells in healthy people across ages. A second roughly 6 to 11 cycle PCR used barcoded and J-beta primers. A template-switch adaptor containing 12 random nucleotides labeled each cDNA molecule. TCRdb reprocessed the 5' RACE reads with MiXCR, giving one entry per CDR3 protein. Of about 540,000 distinct CDR3 sequences in the sample, 24% were seen once. This same sample was also part of a study on T cells of mothers and their children. From that second work: Sequencing returned over 8 million TCR beta CDR3 reads per mother and about 3 million per child.

Material: blood. The gene calls are TRBV7-9 and TRBJ1-4; 8 bases map to TRBD1. This TCR derives from a boy aged 5-17 years in good health. The CDR3, as DNA: TGTGCCAGCAGCCGAGACAGGGGCGCCTATAATGAAAAACTGTTTTTT. It encodes CASSRDRGAYNEKLFF. The variable domain in full, with the rest retrieved from reference TRBV7-9 and TRBJ1-4, is DTGVSQNPRHKITKRGQNVTFRCDPISEHNRLYWYRQTLGQGPEFLTYFQNEAQLEKSRLLSDRFSAERPKGSFSTLEIQRTEQGDSAMYLCASSRDRGAYNEKLFFGSGTQLSVL.